This T cell receptor (gamma chain) was found in a study of gammadelta T cells in human blood. Study outcomes and limitations: Right after birth, innate γδ T cells reportedly expanded polyclonally after microbial exposure.

TCRdb re-processed the RT-PCR reads using CATT. Among around 120 gamma-chain clones listed, 18% were seen once. Germline V gives CDR1 GITISATS, CDR2 ISYDGTV (reference sequence). The CDR3 spans 16 residues. Trimming removed 2 bases from V and 9 bases from J; junction bases left unmatched: 7. There are a few counts of this clone. Its antigen is still unknown. This chain connects TRGV9 to TRGJP. The sequencing input was Vgamma9Vdelta2 gamma-delta T cells from infant blood. The clonotype comes from a human donor. Here the CDR3 DNA reads TGTGCCTTGTGGGAGGCTATGGTGTTGGGCAAAAAAATCAAGGTATTT. Translating gives CALWEAMVLGKKIKVF.